The next 21 T cell receptor beta chains were all read from a single sample in a study of blood T cell repertoires in COVID-19. Libraries were prepared by immunoSEQ multiplex PCR; TCRdb keeps only in-frame clonotypes and omits some of them. The table has 250,000 to 300,000 clones, around nine tenths seen once. The sequenced sample was PBMCs or T cells enriched from blood (not recorded which). The receptors were sampled from a woman aged 60-75 years in a cohort exposed to, infected with or recovered from COVID-19 (not recorded which).

The genes are TRBV7-9 and TRBJ1-1; D remains ambiguous. The CDR3 has 12 amino acids. CDR1 and CDR2 (germline): SEHNR, FQNEAQ (reference sequence). The V end lost 2 bases, the J end lost 7 bases, and 8 bases lay between the germline ends. CDR3 region: CASSLSGNEAFF. CDR3 bases: TGTGCCAGCAGCTTAAGCGGCAATGAAGCTTTCTTT.

The CDR3 sequence: CASSMTGGALGYTF. In DNA form, the CDR3 reads TGTGCCAGCAGCATGACAGGGGGCGCCCTTGGCTACACCTTC. V usage is TRBV7-8 and J usage is TRBJ1-2; 10 bases map to TRBD1. Germline V lookup: CDR1 SGHVS, CDR2 FQNEAQ. The CDR3 totals 14 residues. The V gene end was trimmed by 5 bases and the J gene end by 7 bases; junction bases not matched to a gene: 7.

DNA of the CDR3: TGTGCCAGCAGTCCGAAGGGGGGGACTGAAGCTTTCTTT. Protein: CASSPKGGTEAFF. The V gene is TRBV12-3 or TRBV12-4, the J gene TRBJ1-1; weak D call: TRBD1 (6 bases). The germline V and J ends were trimmed by 5 bases and 5 bases, with 12 bases remaining between them. The CDR3 sequence is 13 residues long.

The V call is TRBV19, the J call TRBJ1-6, with D possibly matching TRBD1 (5 bases). V lost 7 bases and J lost 6, with 13 bases in between. The CDR3 extends over 14 amino acids. Germline CDR1 LNHDA, CDR2 SQIVND (reference sequence). The CDR3 nucleotides are TGTGCCAGTACATCAGCGGGACTTAATTCACCCCTCCACTTT. Amino acid sequence: CASTSAGLNSPLHF.

The chain recombines TRBV3-1 (or the pseudogene TRBV3-2) with TRBJ2-2; D ambiguous. Germline assignment: CDR1 LGHDT and CDR2 YNNKEL (reference sequence). This CDR3 spans 17 amino acids. V lost 1 base and J lost 0, with 12 bases in between. The CDR3 sequence: CASSQGMGRANTGELFF. In DNA form, the CDR3 reads TGTGCCAGCAGCCAAGGAATGGGTCGGGCGAACACCGGGGAGCTGTTTTTT.

The chain uses TRBV20-1 and TRBJ2-7, with 8 bases aligning to TRBD2. The V segment lost 2 bases and the J segment 7 bases; nucleotides outside the gene matches: 1. Germline V gene lookup returns CDR1 DFQATT and CDR2 SNEGSKA (reference sequence). The CDR3 length is 11 residues. The CDR3 sequence is CSARTSGEQYF. CDR3 DNA sequence: TGCAGTGCTAGAACTAGCGGTGAGCAGTACTTC.

This clone was seen more than once but under ten times. The chain carries TRBV30 and TRBJ1-1; the match to TRBD1 covers 9 bases. This CDR3 is built from 15 residues. V shed 4 bases, J shed 6 bases, and the junction held 12 bases outside the gene matches. The germline gives CDR1 GTSNPN, CDR2 SVGIG (reference sequence). This CDR3 reads CAWKQGAQWSAEAFF. The CDR3 DNA reads as TGTGCCTGGAAACAGGGGGCCCAATGGTCCGCTGAAGCTTTCTTT.

This clone appeared once. This chain connects TRBV5-1 to TRBJ2-1; D perhaps matches TRBD2 (6 bases). The CDR3 has 15 amino acids. Per germline, CDR1 SGHRS and CDR2 YFSETQ. V lost 0 bases to trimming and J lost 0 bases, with 7 bases between them. CDR3 nucleotides: TGCGCCAGCAGCTTGGATAGCGGCTCCTACAATGAGCAGTTCTTC. Residues: CASSLDSGSYNEQFF.

The chain recombines TRBV9 with TRBJ2-5; TRBD2 matches 7 bases. V lost 6 bases, J lost 0 bases, and 8 bases stayed unmatched. Per the germline V gene, CDR1 is SGDLS and CDR2 is YYNGEE. The CDR3 runs 15 residues. The CDR3 spells CASNRVGGYQETQYF. CDR3 coding DNA: TGTGCCAGCAATCGGGTGGGGGGGTACCAAGAGACCCAGTACTTC.

This chain connects TRBV7-9 to TRBJ2-7; perhaps TRBD2 as D (7 bases). Trimming took off 5 bases at V and 3 bases at J, with 20 bases between the two ends. CDR3 length: 16 amino acids. Germline assignment: CDR1 SEHNR and CDR2 FQNEAQ (reference sequence). The CDR3 nucleotides read TGTGCCAGCAGCCCTCGTCGAGCGGGGACAAGCTACGAGCAGTACTTC. This encodes CASSPRRAGTSYEQYF.

The chain carries TRBV4-2 and TRBJ2-7; 10 bases map to TRBD2. The CDR3 runs 18 residues. From germline, CDR1 is LGHNA and CDR2 YNFKEQ. Trimming at V came to 0 bases and at J to 0 bases, leaving 8 bases not matched to a gene. CDR3 in amino acids: CASSQDRASGSASYEQYF. The DNA of the CDR3 is TGTGCCAGCAGCCAAGACCGGGCTAGCGGGAGCGCCTCCTACGAGCAGTACTTC.

As to this clone: Distinct nucleotide sequences in the sample also encode this CDR3. This chain links TRBV7-9 with TRBJ2-1, with TRBD2 identical over 8 bases. The CDR3 covers 15 residues. Germline V gives CDR1 SEHNR, CDR2 FQNEAQ (reference sequence). Trimming cost V 1 base and J 2 bases; bases outside gene matches: 1. CDR3 protein: CASSLGAGAYNEQFF. In DNA form, the CDR3 reads TGTGCCAGCAGCTTAGGAGCGGGAGCCTACAATGAGCAGTTCTTC.

The chain couples TRBV7-2 to TRBJ2-5, with TRBD2 matching over 15 bases. CDR3 length: 18 residues. CDR1 and CDR2 (germline): SGHTA, FQGNSA. Losses at the gene ends were 5 bases for V and 2 bases for J; bases not matched to a gene: 9. CDR3 nucleotide sequence: TGTGCCAGCAGCCAGGGGGGACTAGCGGGAGGAGGGCAAGAGACCCAGTACTTC. Translating it yields CASSQGGLAGGGQETQYF.

The V and J genes are TRBV18 and TRBJ2-2; tentatively, D is TRBD2 (6 bases). Trimming took off 3 bases at V and 1 base at J, with 12 bases between the two ends. The CDR3 spans 16 residues. Germline V CDR1 and CDR2: KGHSH, LQKENI. Written as DNA, the CDR3 is TGTGCCAGCTCACCCCGACTAGTCGAGAACACCGGGGAGCTGTTTTTT. As protein: CASSPRLVENTGELFF.

The chain is built from TRBV20-1 and TRBJ1-4; D call uncertain. From germline, CDR1 is DFQATT and CDR2 SNEGSKA (reference sequence). Trimming left V 6 bases short and J 7 bases short, with 6 bases between. There are 10 residues in the CDR3. The CDR3 DNA reads TGCAGTGCAATCGGTGAAAAACTGTTTTTT. Its protein is CSAIGEKLFF.

The chain employs TRBV10-1 and TRBJ2-1, with D maybe TRBD2 (5 bases). V was trimmed by 2 bases and J by 12 bases, leaving 14 bases between them. Per germline, CDR1 WNHNN and CDR2 SYGVQD (reference sequence). CDR3 length equals 13 residues. The CDR3 region has the DNA TGCGCCAGCAGTGAGACGGGAACAATGAGGCAGTTCTTC. As protein: CASSETGTMRQFF.

This sequence joins TRBV10-1 and TRBJ2-1; 14 nucleotides line up with TRBD2. V trimming: 0 bases; J trimming: 5 bases; junction bases outside the gene matches: 3. CDR1 is WNHNN and CDR2 is SYGVQD in the germline V gene (reference sequence). The CDR3 length is 17 residues. CDR3: CASSESGLAGEDNEQFF. CDR3 bases: TGCGCCAGCAGTGAGTCGGGACTAGCGGGAGAGGACAATGAGCAGTTCTTC.

This chain uses TRBV18 with TRBJ1-4; 9 bases match TRBD1. V dropped 4 bases and J dropped 5; count of bases not matched to a gene: 8. The CDR3 sequence is 16 residues long. From germline, CDR1 is KGHSH and CDR2 LQKENI. The CDR3 spells CASSQGQGRRNEKLFF. The CDR3 DNA reads TGTGCCAGCTCACAGGGACAGGGCCGACGGAATGAAAAACTGTTTTTT.

This clone was seen just once. CDR3 in amino acids: CASSPTGTGNYGYTF. The CDR3 region has the DNA TGTGCCAGCAGTCCGACCGGGACAGGGAATTATGGCTACACCTTC. The V call is TRBV6-2 or TRBV6-3, the J call TRBJ1-2; 9 nucleotides line up with TRBD1. In germline, CDR1 is MNHEY, CDR2 SVGEGT. The CDR3 contains 15 residues. V was pared by 5 bases and J by 5 bases, with 9 bases of the junction left unmatched.

The CDR3: CASSPRGQGVNTEAFF. The CDR3, as DNA: TGTGCCAGCAGCCCAAGAGGACAGGGCGTGAACACTGAAGCTTTCTTT. V gene TRBV7-9 combines with J gene TRBJ1-1, with 8 bases identical to TRBD1. After removal of 5 bases from V and 0 bases from J, the junction contained 8 bases not matched to a gene. The CDR3 is 16 residues long. The V gene's germline CDR1 is SEHNR and CDR2 FQNEAQ (reference sequence). Variable domain in full (rest from reference TRBV7-9 and TRBJ1-1): DTGVSQNPRHKITKRGQNVTFRCDPISEHNRLYWYRQTLGQGPEFLTYFQNEAQLEKSRLLSDRFSAERPKGSFSTLEIQRTEQGDSAMYLCASSPRGQGVNTEAFFGQGTRLTVV.

A remark on this clone: In the same sample, other DNA sequences code for this CDR3. The chain employs TRBV7-3 and TRBJ2-7; tentatively, D is TRBD2 (5 bases). This CDR3 has 13 amino acids. The germline gives CDR1 SGHTA, CDR2 FQGTGA. Trimming cost V 5 bases and J 4 bases, with 12 bases left between them. The CDR3 loop reads CASSLRRGYEQYF. The CDR3 nucleotides read TGTGCCAGCAGCCTACGACGAGGGTACGAGCAGTACTTC.